This TCR beta chain was recovered during a study of shared clonotypes between healthy human individuals (dated by TCRdb to the early 2020s). With regard to the full study: A couple of women and a few men aged 18 to 49 years were included in the cohort. For each donor, CD4 naive and CD4 memory were each given three plates, CD8 naive was given two plates, and CD8 memory was given one plate. The study deeply sequenced blood TCR repertoires of several healthy adults to estimate repertoire size and the extent of clonotype sharing between individuals. Libraries were prepared and TCR repertoires were sequenced by different laboratories using diverse techniques, in order to increase sequencing depth and limit assay-specific biases. Per donor, leukapheresis produced somewhere between about 0.8 and 9 billion PBMCs.

Summary of the overall study and its limitations: Because the study included only a small number of donors, the genetic and exposure-history diversity represented was limited. Only blood was sampled, and tissue TCR repertoires likely differ from those in blood. Across four donors, roughly 5.4% of naive CD4, 3% to 3.5% of naive CD8, 2.3% of memory CD4, and under 0.45% of memory CD8 clonotypes were shared. Pairwise subsampling indicated that sequencing depth was expected to affect the degree of clonotype sharing among donors. Naive subsets generally had larger estimated clonotype richness than memory subsets. Rarefaction of sorted-subset datasets indicated incomplete sequencing despite the large sequencing depth. Higher generation probabilities were observed for clonotypes shared by all four sorted-subset donors than for non-shared clonotypes.

Relative to germline, V is missing 2 bases and J is missing 2 bases, with 7 bases of the junction outside any gene match. As encoded in the germline V gene, CDR1 is SGDLS while CDR2 is YYNGEE. From the cysteine through the phenylalanine, the CDR3 covers 15 amino acids. Only CDR3 DNA remains: 45 bases, in frame from the first base. CD8 naive samples consisted of CD45RO-negative cells that were positively selected for CCR7, yielding a CD45RA+CCR7+ population without TemRA cells. Donors were healthy HIV-negative adults with no recently reported acute infections or vaccinations. Every donor was a Caucasian adult living in Nashville, Tennessee, USA. After blood collection by leukapheresis, PBMCs were isolated using Ficoll-Histopaque density gradient centrifugation and then cryopreserved in the vapor phase of liquid nitrogen. Purity and quantity of every magnetically sorted T cell population were checked by analytical flow cytometry. Genomic DNA was isolated from every sorted fraction and measured by UV absorbance on a Nanodrop 2000c.

Concerning this clone: Its antigen remains undetermined. Per-base qualities were not stored, and no clone one base away is much larger.

Using the deep immunoSEQ assay, multiplex PCR amplified TCR CDR3 regions from genomic DNA. Extracted genomic DNA from each cell subset was spread evenly across all wells of several immunoSEQ 96-well plates, with each plate serving as a replicate. For sorted subsets, each replicate PCR was loaded with approximately 190 ng genomic DNA, equivalent to 30,000 or so T cell genomes. Purified libraries were measured with a Qubit 3.0 fluorometer, size-checked on a Bioanalyzer 2100, and measured again with the KAPA Library Quantification kit. Every immunoSEQ 96-well plate was sequenced on a separate single-read 150-cycle Illumina NextSeq 550 flow cell. In the original analysis: Because the immunoSEQ output included only junctional sequences and no quality scores, the filtering could not be the same as the filtering used for full-length reads. Sequences were annotated with PyIR, a Python wrapper for IgBLAST v1.9, and V/J genes and CDR3 were assigned using IMGT germline references. Reads with weak V/J assignments (E-value above 1e-6), missing CDR3, stop codons, out-of-frame junctions, or ambiguous translated residues were removed. V3J clonotypes were defined as sequences sharing an identical inferred V gene, J gene, and CDR3 amino acid sequence. Percentage overlap between repertoires was calculated by dividing the number of shared unique clonotypes by the size of the smaller repertoire. RTK rarefaction, the Chao1 estimator, and Recon v2.1 estimates of unobserved clonotypes were used to assess repertoire richness. For all TCRbeta clonotypes obtained by the gDNA method from a few donors, generation probabilities were computed with OLGA. This immuneACCESS table, as held by TCRdb, lists in-frame sequences with V and J called but not all clones. Of the missing ones, under half trace to an unresolved V gene in checked studies; the others have no known cause. The V and J calls and clone size are taken from that table; D and trimming were inferred from the DNA. This sample lists approximately 810,000 clones; around 93% were detected once. The ten biggest clones cover around 24% of the sample.

The clonotype was recovered from a man aged 25-45 years in good health. Sequencing used naive CD8+ T cells sorted from blood. The intended sense of this specimen's cell subset or site label: CD45RA+CCR7+. In this chain, TRBV9 is recombined with TRBJ2-7; 7 central bases correspond to TRBD2. The DNA sequence is TGTGCCAGCAGCGTTGGGGGAGCGGGGACCTACGAGCAGTACTTC. This translates into CASSVGGAGTYEQYF.